Included here is one TCR beta chain sequence, with context. Its specificity is unknown. The CDR3 runs 14 residues. J gave up 7 bases and V 7 bases, and 7 bases lay outside the gene matches. Looked up from germline, CDR1 is SQVTM and CDR2 is ANQGSEA. The TCR beta cDNA libraries contained unique molecular identifiers. From 1 to 10 million T cells, 400,000 to 600,000 cDNA molecules were obtained. A single record per CDR3 protein comes from TCRdb applying MiXCR to the PCR reads. The sample lists some 700,000 distinct CDR3 sequences; 59% were seen once. The sample is drawn from a study of post-analysis software for immune sequencing data. Notes on the study in general: F-measure co-clustering was strong for batch-matched samples. In patients, TRBV5-6, TRBV5-1 and TRBV20-1 belonged to five TRBV segments found more frequently than in controls. Controls significantly exceeded multiple sclerosis patients in normalized Chao1 diversity.

The sequenced sample was blood. The chain links TRBV29-1 to TRBJ2-1, with TRBD2 matching 13 bases. The sequence was collected from a girl aged 2 to 10 with multiple sclerosis. CDR3 loop: CSAGLAGAINEQFF. DNA for the CDR3: TGCAGCGCTGGACTAGCGGGGGCTATTAATGAGCAGTTCTTC.